Listed below are T cell receptor beta chains from one sample, sequenced in a study of blood T cell repertoires in COVID-19. Using immunoSEQ multiplex PCR, the repertoire was profiled, and TCRdb retains in-frame clones only, with some absent. The sample has about 200,000 clones; about 79% are singletons. The sequenced material came from peripheral blood. The source of these receptors is a human donor in a cohort sampled during active COVID-19. CDR3s include the opening cysteine and the closing phenylalanine or tryptophan. Fields, in order: V gene, CDR3 protein.

V: TRBV6-5
CDR3: CASSYSRGGGRSPLHF

V: TRBV28
CDR3: CASNHDRLLSNSPLHF

V: TRBV15
CDR3: CATSKALAGGTYEQYF

V: TRBV15
CDR3: CATSPRGGANTGELFF

V: TRBV10-1
CDR3: CASSEVLSGNTIYF

V: TRBV7-8
CDR3: CASSLQAGGLRTDTQYF

V: TRBV6-5
CDR3: CASKRSGLHNTEAFF

V: TRBV28
CDR3: CASTRRGLSTDTQYF

V: TRBV2
CDR3: CASRQANTEAFF

V: TRBV10-2
CDR3: CASSMGHEQFF

V: TRBV5-1
CDR3: CASSYRDSADTQYF

V: TRBV3-1/TRBV3-2
CDR3: CASSPGPGGVRGNTIYF

V: TRBV6-5
CDR3: CASRSLGAGYTF

V: TRBV15
CDR3: CATSRDGGTGWETQYF

V: TRBV30
CDR3: CAWQESVYEQYF

V: TRBV30
CDR3: CAADRVGEKLFF

V: TRBV5-1
CDR3: CASSSGQGISETQYF

V: TRBV20-1
CDR3: CSASRIDRDLF

V: TRBV2
CDR3: CASRTRATSTDTQYF

V: TRBV28
CDR3: CASSLGGNGYTF

V: TRBV5-1
CDR3: CASSLVSEADTQYF

V: TRBV15
CDR3: CATSRDSGEYSNQPQHF

V: TRBV4-1
CDR3: CASSQGSPGGTGPYEQYF

V: TRBV4-2
CDR3: CASSQDPGSYEQYF

V: TRBV2
CDR3: CASSEQRTNYNEQFF

V: TRBV5-4
CDR3: CASSLEGQGLNTEAFF

V: TRBV29-1
CDR3: CSVENRDRYNEQFF

V: TRBV28
CDR3: CASSLPGQGGTEAFF

V: TRBV7-2
CDR3: CASSSLAGGFEQYF

V: TRBV15
CDR3: CATSSRPPGGNNTEAFF

V: TRBV7-2
CDR3: CASSLGGTDSREQYF

V: TRBV7-2
CDR3: CASSSPLWGRHNYGYTF

V: TRBV7-7
CDR3: CASSPAGGGELFF

V: TRBV5-1
CDR3: CASSLGAGNQPQHF

V: TRBV28
CDR3: CASSLIPGQGKGYTF

V: TRBV7-2
CDR3: CASSLLMTGSRNEQFF

V: TRBV10-2
CDR3: CASRRGGSNQPQHF

V: TRBV18
CDR3: CASSPPGQGNTGELFF

V: TRBV11-2
CDR3: CASSRDSGYEQYF

V: TRBV19
CDR3: CASRGVHSYNEQFF

V: TRBV18
CDR3: CASSPRQITEAFF

V: TRBV4-2
CDR3: CASSQVQIEAAETQYF

V: TRBV27
CDR3: CASSQLTGLARNEQYF

V: TRBV28
CDR3: CASRVEYEQYF

V: TRBV7-6
CDR3: CASSPGTGGPYEQYF

V: TRBV18
CDR3: CASSTDRVGEQYF